The 8 T cell receptor beta chains listed next were all sequenced from one sample in a study of blood T cell repertoires in COVID-19. Sequenced by immunoSEQ multiplex PCR; TCRdb stores in-frame clones only, minus some. The repertoire has some 120,000 clones, roughly nine tenths of them found once; the top ten carry 28%. The sample consisted of peripheral blood. These receptors came from a man in his 70s with active or convalescent COVID-19.

The V call is TRBV6-5, the J call TRBJ1-3, with D perhaps matching TRBD1 (5 bases). Per germline, CDR1 MNHEY and CDR2 SVGAGI. With 0 bases removed from V and 0 bases from J, the gap between germline ends came to 9 bases. This CDR3 has 16 residues. CDR3 sequence: CASSYSRQGSGNTIYF. Written as DNA, the CDR3 is TGTGCCAGCAGTTACTCCCGCCAGGGCTCTGGAAACACCATATATTTT.

This chain connects TRBV27 to TRBJ2-1; possible D gene TRBD1, 5 bases. V was pared by 8 bases and J by 0 bases, with 14 bases between. This CDR3 region has 15 residues. Germline V gives CDR1 MNHEY, CDR2 SMNVEV (reference sequence). CDR3 DNA sequence: TGTGCCAGCCTTTCCAGGGATAGCTCCTACAATGAGCAGTTCTTC. This sequence encodes CASLSRDSSYNEQFF.

As for this clone: Other DNA sequences from this sample encode an identical CDR3 as well. The rearrangement links TRBV28 to TRBJ2-7; no reliable D call. Germline CDR1 is MDHEN and CDR2 is SYDVKM. V dropped 6 bases and J dropped 3 bases, with 6 bases sitting between them. This CDR3 comprises 11 residues. The chain's CDR3 is CASSSRYEQYF. The CDR3 DNA is TGTGCCAGCAGCTCTCGCTACGAGCAGTACTTC.

The V and J genes are TRBV3-1 (or the pseudogene TRBV3-2) and TRBJ2-7, with 9 nucleotides matching TRBD2. This CDR3 spans 14 amino acids. Trimming cost V 1 base and J 3 bases; bases outside gene matches: 1. Germline-derived CDR1 and CDR2 are LGHDT and YNNKEL (reference sequence). The CDR3 loop is CASSQGLAVYEQYF. CDR3 coding DNA: TGTGCCAGCAGCCAAGGACTAGCGGTCTACGAGCAGTACTTC.

The chain couples TRBV5-5 to TRBJ2-2; 10 nucleotides agree with TRBD1. The CDR3 is 16 residues long. V lost 3 bases and J lost 3; bases outside the gene matches: 5. Germline V gene lookup returns CDR1 SGHKS and CDR2 YYEKEE (reference sequence). This CDR3 reads CASSSRQGAYTGELFF. The CDR3 nucleotides are TGTGCCAGCAGCTCGCGACAGGGGGCATACACCGGGGAGCTGTTTTTT.

This rearrangement joins TRBV27 to TRBJ2-7; D not certain. The V gene lost 6 bases and the J gene lost 5 bases, with 20 bases spanning the gap. CDR1 and CDR2 from the germline V gene are MNHEY and SMNVEV (reference sequence). The CDR3 covers 15 residues. CDR3 DNA sequence: TGTGCCAGCAGGGCCCCACAGCTCACCCGGAACGAGCAGTACTTC. Protein: CASRAPQLTRNEQYF.

V is TRBV5-6 and J is TRBJ1-2; 9 nucleotides align to TRBD1. Trimming took 3 bases from V and 4 from J; bases not matched to a gene: 10. The CDR3 length is 16 residues. The germline CDR1 and CDR2 sequences are SGHDT and YYEEEE. The CDR3 sequence: CASSSHGQGTSYGYTF. CDR3 bases: TGTGCCAGCAGCTCCCACGGACAGGGGACTAGCTATGGCTACACCTTC. The whole variable domain, filled in from reference TRBV5-6 and TRBJ1-2, reads DAGVTQSPTHLIKTRGQQVTLRCSPKSGHDTVSWYQQALGQGPQFIFQYYEEEERQRGNFPDRFSGHQFPNYSSELNVNALLLGDSALYLCASSSHGQGTSYGYTFGSGTRLTVV.

CDR3 in amino acids: CASSSGGTREQYF. Written as DNA, the CDR3 is TGTGCCAGCAGCTCCGGGGGGACCCGCGAGCAGTACTTC. The chain joins TRBV12-3 or TRBV12-4 to TRBJ2-7; TRBD2 agrees at 7 bases. The CDR3 runs to 13 residues. J lost 6 bases, V lost 6 bases, and 8 bases had no gene match.